These 2 T cell receptor beta chains came from one sample sequenced in a study of cytomegalovirus exposure and HLA in healthy donors. The PCR ran on 60 Vbeta and 13 Jbeta primers. Assay: immunoSEQ multiplex PCR; the TCRdb copy retains only in-frame clones and omits some. Among more than 100,000 clones listed, 75% to 80% were seen once. The sequencing sample was made of PBMCs. Receptors were obtained from an older woman in good health and CMV-seronegative.

The rearrangement uses TRBV9 and TRBJ2-5; 8 bases align to TRBD2. Germline-derived CDR1 and CDR2 are SGDLS and YYNGEE. After removal of 0 bases from V and 1 base from J, the junction contained 8 bases not matched to a gene. The CDR3 is 17 residues long. CDR3 sequence reads: CASSVGLATSVQETQYF. CDR3 nucleotides: TGTGCCAGCAGCGTAGGTCTAGCGACTAGCGTCCAAGAGACCCAGTACTTC.

As to this clone: Sequence at one end of the junction differs from germline and may be a read error. The gene calls are TRBV7-9 and TRBJ2-1; D is undetermined. The V gene's germline CDR1 is SEHNR and CDR2 FQNEAQ (reference sequence). The CDR3 has 13 amino acids. The CDR3 loop is CASRLLSYNEQFF. The CDR3 nucleotides read TGTGCGAGCAGACTTTTATCCTACAATGAGCAGTTCTTC.